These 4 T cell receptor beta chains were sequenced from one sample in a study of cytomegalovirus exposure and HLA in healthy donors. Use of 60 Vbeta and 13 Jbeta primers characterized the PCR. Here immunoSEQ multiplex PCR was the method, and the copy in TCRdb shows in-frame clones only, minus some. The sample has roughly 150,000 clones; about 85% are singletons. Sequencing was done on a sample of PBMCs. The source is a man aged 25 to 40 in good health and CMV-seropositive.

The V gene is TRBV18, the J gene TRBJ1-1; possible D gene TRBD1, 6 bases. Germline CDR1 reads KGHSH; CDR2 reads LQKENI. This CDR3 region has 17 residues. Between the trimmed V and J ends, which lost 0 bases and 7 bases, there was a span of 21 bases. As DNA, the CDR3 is TGTGCCAGCTCACCACCGAACGCGCGTCAGGGGTTCGGTGAAGCTTTCTTT. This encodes CASSPPNARQGFGEAFF.

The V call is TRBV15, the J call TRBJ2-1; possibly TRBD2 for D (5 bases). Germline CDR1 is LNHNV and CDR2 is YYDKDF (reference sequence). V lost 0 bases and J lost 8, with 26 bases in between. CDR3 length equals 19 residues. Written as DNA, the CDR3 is TGTGCCACCAGCAGAGATTCGAGAGGTGTCTATGGAAAGAGGGATGAGCAGTTCTTC. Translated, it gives CATSRDSRGVYGKRDEQFF.

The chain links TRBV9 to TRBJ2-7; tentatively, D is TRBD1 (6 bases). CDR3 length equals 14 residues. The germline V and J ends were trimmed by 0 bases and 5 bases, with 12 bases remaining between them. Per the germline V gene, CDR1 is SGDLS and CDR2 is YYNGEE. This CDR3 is CASSVGTVLDEQYV. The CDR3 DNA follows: TGTGCCAGCAGCGTAGGGACAGTGCTGGACGAGCAGTACGTC.

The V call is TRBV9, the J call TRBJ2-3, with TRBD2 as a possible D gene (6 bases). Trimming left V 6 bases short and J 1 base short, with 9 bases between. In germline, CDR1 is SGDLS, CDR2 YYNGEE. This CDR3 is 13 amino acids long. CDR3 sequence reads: CASTRGGTDTQYF. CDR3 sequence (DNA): TGTGCCAGCACGCGGGGAGGCACAGATACGCAGTATTTT.